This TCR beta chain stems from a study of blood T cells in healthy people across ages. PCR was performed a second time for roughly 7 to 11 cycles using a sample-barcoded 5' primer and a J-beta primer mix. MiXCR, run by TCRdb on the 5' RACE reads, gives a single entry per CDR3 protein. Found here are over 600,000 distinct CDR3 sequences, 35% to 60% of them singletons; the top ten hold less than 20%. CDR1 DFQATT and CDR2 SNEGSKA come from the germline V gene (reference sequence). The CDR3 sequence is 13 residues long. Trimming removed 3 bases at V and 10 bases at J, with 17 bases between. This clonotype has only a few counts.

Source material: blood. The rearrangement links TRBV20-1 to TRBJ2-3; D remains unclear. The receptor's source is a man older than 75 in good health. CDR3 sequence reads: CSARDGLEDPQYF. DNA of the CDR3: TGCAGTGCTAGGGACGGCCTAGAGGATCCGCAGTATTTT.